This TCR beta chain is from a study of CD8+ T cells in alopecia areata. RNA was isolated and reverse transcribed to cDNA, the sequencing template. Libraries were prepared by immunoSEQ multiplex PCR; TCRdb keeps only in-frame clonotypes and omits some of them. This sample has 98,000 or so clones, with approximately 50% found just once. CDR3 length: 15 residues. Germline assignment: CDR1 SGHDT and CDR2 YYEEEE. V gave up 4 bases and J gave up 4 bases, with 15 bases separating them. Regarding this clone: Its antigen remains unidentified.

Sampling of alopecia areata patients yielded lesional scalp punch biopsies as well as peripheral blood. PBMCs, the starting material, were the source of sorted CD4+ and CD8+ T cells. Broader study findings: Although TCR sharing was seen in mice, sharing across patients was less clear, possibly for HLA-related reasons. Clonality in lesional scalp, especially alopecia totalis/universalis, exceeded that of normal scalp.

The receptor comes from a human donor with alopecia areata. The sequencing sample was made of NKG2D-low CD8+ T cells sorted from blood. The chain is built from TRBV5-6 and TRBJ2-1, with D perhaps given as TRBD1 or TRBD2 (6 bases each). CDR3 DNA: TGTGCCAGCAGCCCGGGGGCAGCCAATTACAATGAGCAGTTCTTC. This encodes CASSPGAANYNEQFF.